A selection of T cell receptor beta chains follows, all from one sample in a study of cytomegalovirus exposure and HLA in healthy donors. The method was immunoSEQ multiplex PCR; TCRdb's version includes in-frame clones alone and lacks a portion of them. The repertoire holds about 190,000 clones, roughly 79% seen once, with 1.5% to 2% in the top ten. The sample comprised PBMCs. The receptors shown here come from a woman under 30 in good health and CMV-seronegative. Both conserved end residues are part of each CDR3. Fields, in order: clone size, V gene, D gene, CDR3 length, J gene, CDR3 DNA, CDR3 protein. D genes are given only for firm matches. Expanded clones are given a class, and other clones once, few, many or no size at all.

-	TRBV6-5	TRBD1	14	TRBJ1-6	TGTGCCAGCAGTTACGGACAGGGGTATTCACCCCTCCACTTT	CASSYGQGYSPLHF
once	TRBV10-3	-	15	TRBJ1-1	TGTGCCATCAGTGATGAAGCAACTGGACTGACTGAAGCTTTCTTT	CAISDEATGLTEAFF
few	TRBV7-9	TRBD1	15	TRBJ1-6	TGTGCCAGCAGCCGACACAGGGGAGATAATTCACCCCTCCACTTT	CASSRHRGDNSPLHF
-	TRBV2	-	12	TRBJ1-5	TGTGCCGGGGGGAATTACAATCAGCCCCAGCATTTT	CAGGNYNQPQHF
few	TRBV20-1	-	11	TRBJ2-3	TGCAGTGCTAGTAAATCCGATACGCAGTATTTT	CSASKSDTQYF
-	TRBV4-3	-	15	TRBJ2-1	TGCGCCAGCAGCCAAGATCGAGATAGCTCCGATGAGCAGTTCTTC	CASSQDRDSSDEQFF
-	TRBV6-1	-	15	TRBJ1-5	TGTGCCAGCAGTGTGACAGATTATAGCAATCAGCCCCAGCATTTT	CASSVTDYSNQPQHF
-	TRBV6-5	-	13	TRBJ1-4	TGTGCCAGCGGTAGGGACAAGACGGAAAAACTGTTTTTT	CASGRDKTEKLFF
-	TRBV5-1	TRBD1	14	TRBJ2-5	TGCGCCAGCAGCTCTCTGTCCAGGGGGAAGACCCAGTACTTC	CASSSLSRGKTQYF
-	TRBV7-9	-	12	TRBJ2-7	TGTGCCAGCAGCTCGGGAAGGTTGGAGCAGTACTTC	CASSSGRLEQYF
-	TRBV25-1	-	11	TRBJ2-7	TGTGCCAGCAGTGGGGCTTCCGAGCAGTACTTC	CASSGASEQYF
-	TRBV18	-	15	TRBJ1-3	TGTGCCAGCTCACCAGTCCCAGGCTCTGGAAACACCATATATTTT	CASSPVPGSGNTIYF
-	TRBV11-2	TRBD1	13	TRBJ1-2	TGTGCCAGCAGCACAGACAGGGATCGCGGCTACACCTTC	CASSTDRDRGYTF
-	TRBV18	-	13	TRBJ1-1	TGTGCCAGCTCACCAGGGCAGGGTGCTGAAGCTTTCTTT	CASSPGQGAEAFF
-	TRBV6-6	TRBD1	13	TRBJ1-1	TGTGCCAGCAGTGGACAGGGGAACACTGAAGCTTTCTTT	CASSGQGNTEAFF
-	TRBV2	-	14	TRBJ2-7	TGTGCCAGCCACCGAGGTCGCCACTCCTACGAGCAGTACTTC	CASHRGRHSYEQYF
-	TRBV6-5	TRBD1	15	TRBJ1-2	TGTGCCAGCAGTCCCTCCCCGGACAGGGTGTATGGCTACACCTTC	CASSPSPDRVYGYTF
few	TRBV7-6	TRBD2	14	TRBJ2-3	TGTGCCAGCACCGGGACTAGCGGCACAGATACGCAGTATTTT	CASTGTSGTDTQYF
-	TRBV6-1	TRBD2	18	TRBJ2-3	TGTGCCAGCAGTGAAGCGCAAGTTGGCGGGAGCCGCGTAGATACGCAGTATTTT	CASSEAQVGGSRVDTQYF
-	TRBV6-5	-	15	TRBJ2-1	TGTGCCAGCAGTCCGCGGGCCCCTACTGGGCATGAGCAGTTCTTC	CASSPRAPTGHEQFF
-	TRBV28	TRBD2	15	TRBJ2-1	TGTGCCAGCGTACTAGCGGGAGGGCCGGGCAATGAGCAGTTCTTC	CASVLAGGPGNEQFF
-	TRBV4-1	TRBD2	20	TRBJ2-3	TGCGCCAGCAGCTTCAGGGCGGGACTAGCGGGGGGGCGGGCGGGAGATACGCAGTATTTT	CASSFRAGLAGGRAGDTQYF
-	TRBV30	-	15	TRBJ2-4	TGTGCCTGGAGCGTAATTGGACATAACGAAAACATTCAGTACTTC	CAWSVIGHNENIQYF